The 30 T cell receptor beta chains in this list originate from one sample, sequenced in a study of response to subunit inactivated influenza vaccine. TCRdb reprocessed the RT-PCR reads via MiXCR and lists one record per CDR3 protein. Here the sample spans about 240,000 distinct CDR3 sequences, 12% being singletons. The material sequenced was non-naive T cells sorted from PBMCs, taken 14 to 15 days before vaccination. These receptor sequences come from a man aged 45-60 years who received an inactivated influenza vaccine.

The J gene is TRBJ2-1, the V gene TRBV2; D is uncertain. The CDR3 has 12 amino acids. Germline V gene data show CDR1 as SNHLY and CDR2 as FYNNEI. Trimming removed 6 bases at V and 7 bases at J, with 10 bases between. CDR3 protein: CASSQSVNEQFF. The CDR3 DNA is TGTGCCAGCAGCCAAAGTGTGAATGAGCAGTTCTTC.

The CDR3 here is CSARDEGASIYNEQFF. The CDR3 region has the DNA TGCAGTGCTAGAGATGAAGGAGCGTCAATCTACAATGAGCAGTTCTTC. The chain is built from TRBV20-1 and TRBJ2-1; no clear D gene. Trimming removed 0 bases from V and 3 bases from J, with 15 bases in between. The CDR3 covers 16 residues. Germline assignment: CDR1 DFQATT and CDR2 SNEGSKA (reference sequence).

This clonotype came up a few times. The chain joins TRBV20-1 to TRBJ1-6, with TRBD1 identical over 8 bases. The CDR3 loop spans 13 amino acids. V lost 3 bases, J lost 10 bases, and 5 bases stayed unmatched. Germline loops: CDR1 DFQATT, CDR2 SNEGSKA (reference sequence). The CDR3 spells CSASTGGRSPLHF. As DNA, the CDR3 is TGCAGTGCTAGTACAGGGGGGAGGTCACCCCTCCACTTT.

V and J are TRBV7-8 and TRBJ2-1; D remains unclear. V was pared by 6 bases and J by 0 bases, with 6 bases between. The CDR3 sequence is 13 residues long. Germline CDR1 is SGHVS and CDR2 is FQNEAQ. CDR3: CASSRGSYNEQFF. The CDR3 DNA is TGTGCCAGCAGTAGAGGCTCCTACAATGAGCAGTTCTTC.

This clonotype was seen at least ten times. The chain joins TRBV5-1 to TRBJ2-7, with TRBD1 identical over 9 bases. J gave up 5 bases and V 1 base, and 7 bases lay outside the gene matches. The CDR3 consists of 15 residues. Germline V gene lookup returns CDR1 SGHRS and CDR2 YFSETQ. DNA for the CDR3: TGCGCCAGCAGCTTGAGGGGACAGGGTTTGAACGAGCAGTACTTC. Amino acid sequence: CASSLRGQGLNEQYF. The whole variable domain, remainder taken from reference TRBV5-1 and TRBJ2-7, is KAGVTQTPRYLIKTRGQQVTLSCSPISGHRSVSWYQQTPGQGLQFLFEYFSETQRNKGNFPGRFSGRQFSNSRSEMNVSTLELGDSALYLCASSLRGQGLNEQYFGPGTRLTVT.

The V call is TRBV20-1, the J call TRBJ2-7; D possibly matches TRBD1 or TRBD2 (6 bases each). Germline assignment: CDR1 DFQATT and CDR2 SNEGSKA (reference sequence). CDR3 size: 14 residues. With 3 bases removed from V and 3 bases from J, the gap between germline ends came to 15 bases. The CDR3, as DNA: TGCAGTGCTAGGGACAGACTAGGCGACTACGAGCAGTACTTC. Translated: CSARDRLGDYEQYF.

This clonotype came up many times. This CDR3 reads CASSWSGSGDEQFF. CDR3 nucleotide sequence: TGTGCCAGCAGCTGGAGCGGGAGTGGCGATGAGCAGTTCTTC. The V call is TRBV7-3, the J call TRBJ2-1; 8 bases agree with TRBD2. J lost 8 bases, V lost 4 bases, and 7 bases had no gene match. The CDR3 runs to 14 residues. CDR1 and CDR2 from the germline V gene are SGHTA and FQGTGA.

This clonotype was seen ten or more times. As DNA, the CDR3 is TGTGCCAGCAATGGGGGGCCCTACAATGAGCAGTTCTTC. Protein product: CASNGGPYNEQFF. The rearrangement joins TRBV28 to TRBJ2-1, with D perhaps matching TRBD1 or TRBD2 (6 bases each). The CDR3 spans 13 residues. V lost 7 bases and J lost 2, with 9 bases in between. CDR1 and CDR2 from the germline V gene are MDHEN and SYDVKM.

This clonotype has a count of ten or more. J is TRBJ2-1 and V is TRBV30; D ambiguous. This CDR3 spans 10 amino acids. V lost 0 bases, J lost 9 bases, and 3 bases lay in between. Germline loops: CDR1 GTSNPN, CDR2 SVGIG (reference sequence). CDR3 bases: TGTGCCTGGAGTGTACGTGAGCAGTTCTTC. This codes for CAWSVREQFF. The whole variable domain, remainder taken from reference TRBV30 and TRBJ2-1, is SQTIHQWPATLVQPVGSPLSLECTVEGTSNPNLYWYRQAAGRGLQLLFYSVGIGQISSEVPQNLSASRPQDRQFILSSKKLLLSDSGFYLCAWSVREQFFGPGTRLTVL.

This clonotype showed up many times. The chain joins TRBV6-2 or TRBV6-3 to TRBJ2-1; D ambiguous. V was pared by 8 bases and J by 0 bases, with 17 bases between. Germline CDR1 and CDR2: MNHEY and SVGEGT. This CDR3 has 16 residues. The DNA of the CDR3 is TGTGCCAGCTCCGAGTCCGCAGCACGCTCCTACAATGAGCAGTTCTTC. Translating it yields CASSESAARSYNEQFF.

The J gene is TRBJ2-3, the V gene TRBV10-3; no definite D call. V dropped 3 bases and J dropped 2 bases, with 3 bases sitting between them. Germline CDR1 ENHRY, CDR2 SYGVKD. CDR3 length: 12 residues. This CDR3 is CAISDNTDTQYF. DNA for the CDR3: TGTGCCATCAGTGACAACACAGATACGCAGTATTTT.

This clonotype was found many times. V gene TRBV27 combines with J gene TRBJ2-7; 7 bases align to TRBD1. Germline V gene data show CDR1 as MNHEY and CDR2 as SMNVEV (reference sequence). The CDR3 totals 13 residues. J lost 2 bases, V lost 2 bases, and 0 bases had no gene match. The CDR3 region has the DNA TGTGCCAGCAGTTTACAGGGGGCCTACGAGCAGTACTTC. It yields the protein CASSLQGAYEQYF.

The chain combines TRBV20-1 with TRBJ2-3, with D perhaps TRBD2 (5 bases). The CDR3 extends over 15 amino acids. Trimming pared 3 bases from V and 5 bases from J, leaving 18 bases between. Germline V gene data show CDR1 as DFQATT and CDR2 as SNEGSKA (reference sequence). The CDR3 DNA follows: TGCAGTGCTAGTCCCCCTGCGGGCACCGGAGATACGCAGTATTTT. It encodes CSASPPAGTGDTQYF.

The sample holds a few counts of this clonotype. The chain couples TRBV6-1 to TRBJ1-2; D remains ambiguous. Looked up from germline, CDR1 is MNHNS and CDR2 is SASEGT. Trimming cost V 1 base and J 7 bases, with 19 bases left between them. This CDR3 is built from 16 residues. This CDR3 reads CASSEGRVSWSSGYTF. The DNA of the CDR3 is TGTGCCAGCAGTGAAGGGAGGGTCAGTTGGAGTAGTGGCTACACCTTC.

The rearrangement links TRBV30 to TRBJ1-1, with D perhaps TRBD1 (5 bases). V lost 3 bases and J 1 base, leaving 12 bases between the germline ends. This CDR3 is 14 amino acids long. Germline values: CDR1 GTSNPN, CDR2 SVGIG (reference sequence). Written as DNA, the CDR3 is TGTGCCTGGAGCCCGGGACTGCCGAACACTGAAGCTTTCTTT. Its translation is CAWSPGLPNTEAFF.

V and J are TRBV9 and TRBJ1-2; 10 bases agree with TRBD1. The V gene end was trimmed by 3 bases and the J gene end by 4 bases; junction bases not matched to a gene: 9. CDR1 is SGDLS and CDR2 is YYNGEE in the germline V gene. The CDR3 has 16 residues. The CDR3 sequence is CASSGGDRGTSYGYTF. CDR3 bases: TGTGCCAGCAGCGGCGGGGACAGGGGTACTAGCTATGGCTACACCTTC.

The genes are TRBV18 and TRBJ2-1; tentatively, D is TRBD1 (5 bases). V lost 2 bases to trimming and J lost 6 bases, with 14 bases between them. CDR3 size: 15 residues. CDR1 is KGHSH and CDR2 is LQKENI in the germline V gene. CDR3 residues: CASSPKGRDGNEQFF. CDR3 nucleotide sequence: TGTGCCAGCTCACCAAAAGGCAGGGATGGCAATGAGCAGTTCTTC. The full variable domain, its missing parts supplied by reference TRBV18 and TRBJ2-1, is NAGVMQNPRHLVRRRGQEARLRCSPMKGHSHVYWYRQLPEEGLKFMVYLQKENIIDESGMPKERFSAEFPKEGPSILRIQQVVRGDSAAYFCASSPKGRDGNEQFFGPGTRLTVL.

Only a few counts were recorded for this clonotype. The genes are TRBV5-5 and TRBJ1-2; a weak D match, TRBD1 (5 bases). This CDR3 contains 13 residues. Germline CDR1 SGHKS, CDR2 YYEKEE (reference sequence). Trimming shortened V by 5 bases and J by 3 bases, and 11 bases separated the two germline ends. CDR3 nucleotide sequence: TGTGCCAGCAGACGGGGCACTGACTATGGCTACACCTTC. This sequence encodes CASRRGTDYGYTF.

The CDR3 loop is CSVEDRGNYEQYF. The CDR3 nucleotides read TGCAGCGTTGAAGACAGGGGGAACTACGAGCAGTACTTC. V gene TRBV29-1 combines with J gene TRBJ2-7; 7 nucleotides line up with TRBD1. J lost 3 bases, V lost 0 bases, and 2 bases had no gene match. This CDR3 is 13 amino acids long. Germline CDR1 reads SQVTM; CDR2 reads ANQGSEA.

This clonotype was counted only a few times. CDR3 sequence: CASSLESGSLHEQFF. CDR3 nucleotides: TGTGCCAGCAGCTTAGAGAGCGGGAGTTTACATGAGCAGTTCTTC. The rearrangement links TRBV7-3 to TRBJ2-1; 8 nucleotides agree with TRBD2. Germline-derived CDR1 and CDR2 are SGHTA and FQGTGA. Losses at the gene ends were 2 bases for V and 8 bases for J; bases not matched to a gene: 8. This CDR3 region has 15 residues.

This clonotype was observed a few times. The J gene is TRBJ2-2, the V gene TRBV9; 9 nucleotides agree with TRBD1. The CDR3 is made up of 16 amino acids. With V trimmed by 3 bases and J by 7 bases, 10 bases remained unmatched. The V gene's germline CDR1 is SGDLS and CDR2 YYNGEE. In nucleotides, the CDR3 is TGTGCCAGCAGCGAACAGACAGGGGGACTCGGCGGGGAGCTGTTTTTT. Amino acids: CASSEQTGGLGGELFF.

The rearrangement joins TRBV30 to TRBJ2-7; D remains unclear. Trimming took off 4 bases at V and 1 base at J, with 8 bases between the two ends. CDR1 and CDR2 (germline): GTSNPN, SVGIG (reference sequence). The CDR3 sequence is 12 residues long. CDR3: CAWNDGSYEQYF. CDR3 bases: TGTGCCTGGAATGACGGTTCCTACGAGCAGTACTTC.

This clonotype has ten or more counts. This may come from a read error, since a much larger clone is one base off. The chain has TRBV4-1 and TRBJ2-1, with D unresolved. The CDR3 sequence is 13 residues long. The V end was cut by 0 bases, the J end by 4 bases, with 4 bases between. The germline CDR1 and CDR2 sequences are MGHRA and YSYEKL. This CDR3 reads CASSQEQYNEQFF. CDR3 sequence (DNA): TGCGCCAGCAGCCAAGAACAATACAATGAGCAGTTCTTC.

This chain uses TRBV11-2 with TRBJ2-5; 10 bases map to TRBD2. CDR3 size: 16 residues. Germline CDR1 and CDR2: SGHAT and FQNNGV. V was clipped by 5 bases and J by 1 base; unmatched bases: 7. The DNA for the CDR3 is TGTGCCAGCAGCCTCGGGACTAGCGCCCTCCAAGAGACCCAGTACTTC. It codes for CASSLGTSALQETQYF.

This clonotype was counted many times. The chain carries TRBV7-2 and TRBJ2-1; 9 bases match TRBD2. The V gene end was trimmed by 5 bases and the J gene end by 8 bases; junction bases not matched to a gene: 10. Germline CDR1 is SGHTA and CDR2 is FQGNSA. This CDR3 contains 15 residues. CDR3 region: CASSRAGGMGYEQFF. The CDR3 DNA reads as TGTGCCAGCAGCCGAGCGGGAGGTATGGGATATGAGCAGTTCTTC.

The DNA for the CDR3 is TGTGCCAGCAGCTTAGCGCGAGCGGGAGGGGGAGAGACCCAGTACTTC. Amino acids: CASSLARAGGGETQYF. This rearrangement joins TRBV7-8 to TRBJ2-5, with TRBD2 identical over 10 bases. CDR1 and CDR2 from the germline V gene are SGHVS and FQNEAQ. V shed 0 bases and J 4 bases; nucleotides not matched to a gene: 5. The CDR3 length is 16 residues.

CDR3 protein: CSARDPVRGTDTQYF. The CDR3 DNA is TGCAGTGCTAGAGATCCTGTCAGGGGCACAGATACGCAGTATTTT. This chain links TRBV20-1 with TRBJ2-3, with D tentatively TRBD1 (5 bases). V was shortened by 0 bases and J by 1 base, with 11 bases between the two germline ends. Germline CDR1 reads DFQATT; CDR2 reads SNEGSKA (reference sequence). The CDR3 extends over 15 amino acids.

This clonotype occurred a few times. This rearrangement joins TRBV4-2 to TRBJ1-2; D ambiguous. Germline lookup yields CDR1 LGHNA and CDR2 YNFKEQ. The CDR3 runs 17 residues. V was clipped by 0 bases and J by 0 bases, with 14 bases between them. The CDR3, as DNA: TGTGCCAGCAGCCAAGAGCCCATGGCCGCAGCTAACTATGGCTACACCTTC. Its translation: CASSQEPMAAANYGYTF.

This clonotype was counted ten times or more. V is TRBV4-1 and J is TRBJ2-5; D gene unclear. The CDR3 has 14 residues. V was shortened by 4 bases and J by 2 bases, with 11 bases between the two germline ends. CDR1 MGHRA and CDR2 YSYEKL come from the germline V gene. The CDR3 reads CASSRRLSQETQYF. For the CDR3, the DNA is TGCGCCAGCAGCCGAAGACTGAGTCAAGAGACCCAGTACTTC.

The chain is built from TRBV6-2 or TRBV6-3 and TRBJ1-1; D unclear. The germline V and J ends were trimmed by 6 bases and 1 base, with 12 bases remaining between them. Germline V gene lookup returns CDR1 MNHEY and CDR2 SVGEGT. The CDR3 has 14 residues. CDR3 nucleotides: TGTGCCAGCAGGGAAAGGGAGGGGAACACTGAAGCTTTCTTT. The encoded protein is CASREREGNTEAFF.